This T cell receptor (beta chain) was captured in a study of Graves' ophthalmopathy and Graves' hyperthyroidism. Study-wide context: Peripheral blood (taken before any treatment) was collected at initial diagnosis. Study conclusions and caveats: With a specificity of about 73% and a sensitivity of about 71%, the model predicted ophthalmopathy progression.

The sequenced template was RNA, covering the TCR beta CDR3 region. First-round RT-PCR used HTBI primers; second-round multiplex PCR followed. TCRdb processed the multiplex PCR reads anew with MiXCR; each CDR3 protein has one entry. The table shows a few hundred thousand distinct CDR3 sequences, with about 18% occurring only once. Under 3 months in duration, the ophthalmopathy in affected donors had moderate-to-severe activity, CAS ≥3 and NOSPECS ≥4. Diagnosis was based on clinical symptoms, serum thyroxine, TRAb, thyroid ultrasound and orbital computed tomography. This clonotype was counted at least ten times. Its specificity is unknown. The sample taken for sequencing was peripheral blood. The receptor's source is a woman between 18 and 30 years old with Graves' ophthalmopathy.

CDR3 coding DNA: TGTGCCAGCAGCTTACAATATCGGGGGTACGAGCAGTACTTC. This gives the protein CASSLQYRGYEQYF. The chain recombines TRBV7-9 with TRBJ2-7, with a possible D match to TRBD2 (6 bases). The CDR3 loop spans 14 amino acids. Germline V gives CDR1 SEHNR, CDR2 FQNEAQ (reference sequence). V was clipped by 2 bases and J by 4 bases, with 12 bases between them.